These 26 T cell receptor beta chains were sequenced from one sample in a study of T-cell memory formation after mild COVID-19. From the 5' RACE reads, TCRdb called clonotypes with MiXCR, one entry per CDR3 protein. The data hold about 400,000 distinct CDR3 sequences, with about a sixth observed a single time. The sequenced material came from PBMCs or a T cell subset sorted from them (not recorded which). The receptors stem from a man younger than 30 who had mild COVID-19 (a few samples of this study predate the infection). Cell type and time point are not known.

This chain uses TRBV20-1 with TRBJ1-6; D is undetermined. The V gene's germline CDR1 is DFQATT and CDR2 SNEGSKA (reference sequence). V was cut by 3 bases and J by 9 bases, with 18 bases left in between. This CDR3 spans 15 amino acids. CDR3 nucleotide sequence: TGCAGTGCTAGCCCCAGTGTGGGTTCGGGTTCACCCCTCCACTTT. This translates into CSASPSVGSGSPLHF.

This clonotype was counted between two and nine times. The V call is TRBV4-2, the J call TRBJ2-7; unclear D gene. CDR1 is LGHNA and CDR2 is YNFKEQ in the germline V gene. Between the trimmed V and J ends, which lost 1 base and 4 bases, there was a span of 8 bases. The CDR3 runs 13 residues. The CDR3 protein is CASSQVGAYEQYF. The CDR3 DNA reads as TGTGCCAGCAGCCAAGTAGGAGCGTACGAGCAGTACTTC.

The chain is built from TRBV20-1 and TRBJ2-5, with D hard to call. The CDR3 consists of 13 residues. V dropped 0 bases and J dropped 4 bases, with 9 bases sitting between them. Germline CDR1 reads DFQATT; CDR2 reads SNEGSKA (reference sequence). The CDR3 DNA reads TGCAGTGCTAGAGATGCATGGTCAGAGACCCAGTACTTC. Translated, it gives CSARDAWSETQYF.

DNA of the CDR3: TGCGCCAGCAGCTCTCCATCAGAGGGCTATGGCTACACCTTC. Amino acids: CASSSPSEGYGYTF. The V gene is TRBV5-1, the J gene TRBJ1-2; D is ambiguous. Trimming removed 3 bases from V and 4 bases from J, with 13 bases in between. Germline lookup yields CDR1 SGHRS and CDR2 YFSETQ. The CDR3 sequence is 14 residues long.

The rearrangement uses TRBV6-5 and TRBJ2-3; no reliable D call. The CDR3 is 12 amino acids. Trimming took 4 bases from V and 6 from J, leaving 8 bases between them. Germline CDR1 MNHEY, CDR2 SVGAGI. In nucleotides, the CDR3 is TGTGCCAGCAGTTCGGACCGGGATACGCAGTATTTT. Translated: CASSSDRDTQYF.

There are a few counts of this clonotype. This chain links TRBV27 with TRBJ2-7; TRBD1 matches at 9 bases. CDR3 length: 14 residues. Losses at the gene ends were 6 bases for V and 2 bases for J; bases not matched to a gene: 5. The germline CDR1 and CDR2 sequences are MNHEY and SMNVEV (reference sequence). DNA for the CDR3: TGTGCCAGCAGACTGACAGGGGGGCCCTACGAGCAGTACTTC. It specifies CASRLTGGPYEQYF.

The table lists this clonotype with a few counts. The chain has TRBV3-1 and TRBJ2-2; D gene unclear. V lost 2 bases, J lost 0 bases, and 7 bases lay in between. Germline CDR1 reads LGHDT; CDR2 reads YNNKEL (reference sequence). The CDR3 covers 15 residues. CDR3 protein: CASSQNRANTGELFF. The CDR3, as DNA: TGTGCCAGCAGCCAAAATCGAGCGAACACCGGGGAGCTGTTTTTT.

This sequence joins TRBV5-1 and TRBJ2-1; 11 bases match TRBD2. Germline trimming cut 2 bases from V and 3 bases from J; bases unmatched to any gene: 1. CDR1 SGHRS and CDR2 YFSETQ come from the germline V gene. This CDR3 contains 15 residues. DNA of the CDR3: TGCGCCAGCAGCTTTAGCGGGGGGGTCTACAATGAGCAGTTCTTC. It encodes CASSFSGGVYNEQFF.

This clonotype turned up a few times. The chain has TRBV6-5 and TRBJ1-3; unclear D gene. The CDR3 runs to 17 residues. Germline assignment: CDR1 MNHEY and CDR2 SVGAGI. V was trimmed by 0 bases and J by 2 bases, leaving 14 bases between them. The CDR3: CASSYSAVQLPGNTIYF. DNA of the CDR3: TGTGCCAGCAGTTACTCGGCGGTACAGCTCCCTGGAAACACCATATATTTT.

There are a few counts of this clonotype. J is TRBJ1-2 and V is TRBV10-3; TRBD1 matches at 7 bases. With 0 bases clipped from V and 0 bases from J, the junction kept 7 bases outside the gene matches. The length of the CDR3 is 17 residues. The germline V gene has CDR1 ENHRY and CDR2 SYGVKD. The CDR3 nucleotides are TGTGCCATCAGTGAGTCAAGAGGGGGCACGGCTAACTATGGCTACACCTTC. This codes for CAISESRGGTANYGYTF.

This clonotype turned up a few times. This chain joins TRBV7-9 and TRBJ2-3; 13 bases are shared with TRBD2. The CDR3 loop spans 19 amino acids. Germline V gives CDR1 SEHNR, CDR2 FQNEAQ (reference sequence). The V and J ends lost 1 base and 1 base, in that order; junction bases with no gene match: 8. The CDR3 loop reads CASSLVRGLAGAGTDTQYF. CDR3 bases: TGTGCCAGCAGCTTAGTCCGAGGACTAGCGGGGGCCGGCACAGATACGCAGTATTTT.

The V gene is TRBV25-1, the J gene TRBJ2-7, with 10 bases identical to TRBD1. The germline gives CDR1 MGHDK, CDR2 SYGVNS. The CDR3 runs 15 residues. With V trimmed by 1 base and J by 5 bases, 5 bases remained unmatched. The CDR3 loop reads CASSELGTGEHEQYF. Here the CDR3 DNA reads TGTGCCAGCAGTGAATTGGGGACAGGGGAGCACGAGCAGTACTTC.

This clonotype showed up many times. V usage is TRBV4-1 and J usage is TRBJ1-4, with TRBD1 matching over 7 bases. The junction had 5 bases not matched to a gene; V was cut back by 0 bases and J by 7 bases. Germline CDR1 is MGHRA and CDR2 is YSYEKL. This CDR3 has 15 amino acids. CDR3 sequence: CASSQENRGFEKLFF. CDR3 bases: TGCGCCAGCAGCCAAGAAAACAGGGGTTTTGAAAAACTGTTTTTT.

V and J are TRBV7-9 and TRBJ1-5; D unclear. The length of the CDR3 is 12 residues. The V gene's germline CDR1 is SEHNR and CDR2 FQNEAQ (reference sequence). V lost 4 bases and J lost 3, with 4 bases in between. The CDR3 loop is CASSSFNQPQHF. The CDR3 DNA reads TGTGCCAGCAGCTCTTTCAATCAGCCCCAGCATTTT. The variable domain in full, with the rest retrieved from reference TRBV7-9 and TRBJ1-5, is DTGVSQNPRHKITKRGQNVTFRCDPISEHNRLYWYRQTLGQGPEFLTYFQNEAQLEKSRLLSDRFSAERPKGSFSTLEIQRTEQGDSAMYLCASSSFNQPQHFGDGTRLSIL.

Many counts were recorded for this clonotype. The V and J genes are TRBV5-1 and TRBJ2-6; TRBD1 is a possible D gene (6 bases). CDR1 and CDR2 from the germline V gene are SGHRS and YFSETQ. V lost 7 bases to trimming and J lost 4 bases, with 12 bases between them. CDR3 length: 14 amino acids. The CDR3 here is CASRQAGGANVLTF. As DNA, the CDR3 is TGCGCCAGCCGACAGGCCGGCGGGGCCAACGTCCTGACTTTC.

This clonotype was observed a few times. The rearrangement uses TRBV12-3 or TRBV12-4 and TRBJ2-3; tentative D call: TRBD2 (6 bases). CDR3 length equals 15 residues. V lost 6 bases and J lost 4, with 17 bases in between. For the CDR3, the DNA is TGTGCCAGCAGCCGAACCGCGGGACCCGCAGATACGCAGTATTTT. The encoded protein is CASSRTAGPADTQYF.

CDR3 residues: CAWGTGNSYEQYF. The CDR3 DNA follows: TGTGCCTGGGGGACAGGGAACTCCTACGAGCAGTACTTC. The chain carries TRBV30 and TRBJ2-7; 9 nucleotides line up with TRBD1. The CDR3 totals 13 residues. Germline lookup yields CDR1 GTSNPN and CDR2 SVGIG (reference sequence). V was clipped by 5 bases and J by 0 bases; unmatched bases: 2.

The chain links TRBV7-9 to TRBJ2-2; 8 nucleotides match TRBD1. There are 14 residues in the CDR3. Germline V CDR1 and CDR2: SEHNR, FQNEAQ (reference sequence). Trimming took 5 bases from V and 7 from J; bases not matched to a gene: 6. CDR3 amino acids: CASSPTGEIGELFF. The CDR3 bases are TGTGCCAGCAGCCCGACAGGGGAGATCGGGGAGCTGTTTTTT.

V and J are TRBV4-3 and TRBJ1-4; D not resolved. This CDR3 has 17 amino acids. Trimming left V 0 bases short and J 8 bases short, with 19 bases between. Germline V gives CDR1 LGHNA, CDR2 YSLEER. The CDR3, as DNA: TGCGCCAGCAGCCAAGAGGTGATCCTTGCGGACCGGGAAAAACTGTTTTTT. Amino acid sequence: CASSQEVILADREKLFF.

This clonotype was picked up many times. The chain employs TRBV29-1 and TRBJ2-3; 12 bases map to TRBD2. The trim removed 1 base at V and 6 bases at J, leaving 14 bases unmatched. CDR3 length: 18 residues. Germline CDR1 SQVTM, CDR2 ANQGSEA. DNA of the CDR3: TGCAGCGTTGAAGCCCGCCAGGCTAGCGGGGGGGCCTGGGATACGCAGTATTTT. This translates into CSVEARQASGGAWDTQYF.

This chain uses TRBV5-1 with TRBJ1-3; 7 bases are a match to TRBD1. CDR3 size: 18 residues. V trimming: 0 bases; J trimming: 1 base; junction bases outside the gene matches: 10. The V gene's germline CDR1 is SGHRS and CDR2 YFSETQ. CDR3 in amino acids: CASSLDFPGGSSGNTIYF. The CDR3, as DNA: TGCGCCAGCAGCTTGGACTTTCCAGGGGGTAGTTCTGGAAACACCATATATTTT.

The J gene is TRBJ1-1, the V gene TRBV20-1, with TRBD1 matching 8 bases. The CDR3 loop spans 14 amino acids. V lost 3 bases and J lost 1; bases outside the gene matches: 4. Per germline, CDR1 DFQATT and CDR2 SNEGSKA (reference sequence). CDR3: CSASQGAQNTEAFF. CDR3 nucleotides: TGCAGTGCTAGTCAGGGGGCGCAGAACACTGAAGCTTTCTTT.

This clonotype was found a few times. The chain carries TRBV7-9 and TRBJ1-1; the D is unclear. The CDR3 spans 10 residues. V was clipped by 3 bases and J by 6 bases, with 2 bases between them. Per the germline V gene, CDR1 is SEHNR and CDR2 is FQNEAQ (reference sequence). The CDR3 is CASSFSEAFF. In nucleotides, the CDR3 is TGTGCCAGCAGCTTTTCTGAAGCTTTCTTT. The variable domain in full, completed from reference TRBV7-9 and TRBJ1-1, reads DTGVSQNPRHKITKRGQNVTFRCDPISEHNRLYWYRQTLGQGPEFLTYFQNEAQLEKSRLLSDRFSAERPKGSFSTLEIQRTEQGDSAMYLCASSFSEAFFGQGTRLTVV.

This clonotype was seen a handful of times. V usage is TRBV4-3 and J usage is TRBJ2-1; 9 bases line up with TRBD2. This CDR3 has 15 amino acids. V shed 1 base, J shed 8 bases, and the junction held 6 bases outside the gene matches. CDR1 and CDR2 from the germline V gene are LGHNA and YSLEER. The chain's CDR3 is CASSQGSAGGYEQFF. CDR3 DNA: TGCGCCAGCAGCCAAGGCTCAGCGGGGGGTTATGAGCAGTTCTTC.

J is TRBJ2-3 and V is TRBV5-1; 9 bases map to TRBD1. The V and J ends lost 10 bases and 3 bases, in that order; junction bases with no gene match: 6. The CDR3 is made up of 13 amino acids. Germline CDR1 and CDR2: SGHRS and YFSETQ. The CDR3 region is CASGDRVTDTQYF. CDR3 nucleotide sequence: TGCGCCTCCGGGGACAGGGTGACAGATACGCAGTATTTT.

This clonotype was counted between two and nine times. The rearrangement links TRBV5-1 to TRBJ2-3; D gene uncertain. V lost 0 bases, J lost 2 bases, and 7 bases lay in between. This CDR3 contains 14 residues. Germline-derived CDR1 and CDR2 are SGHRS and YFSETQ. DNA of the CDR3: TGCGCCAGCAGCTTGGTTCGGTACACAGATACGCAGTATTTT. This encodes CASSLVRYTDTQYF.